This passage covers 9 T cell receptor beta chains from one sample sequenced in a study of Graves' ophthalmopathy and Graves' hyperthyroidism (dated by TCRdb to 2016 to 2019). TCRdb names Illumina HiSeq 2000 as the instrument used. For repertoire sequencing, TCR beta CDR3 regions were amplified from RNA transcripts. HTBI primers and the Qiagen OneStep RT-PCR kit were used in a first-round RT-PCR, which was followed by a second-round multiplex PCR, size selection and purification. TCRdb took the public reads, trimmed them with fastp at Q25, ran MiXCR for clone calling and kept in-frame beta chains. Rows merge per CDR3 protein into single entries with the most common DNA and genes. Across this sample there are approximately 460,000 distinct CDR3 sequences, with around an eighth seen only once. The top ten hold 8% to 10% of the sample. Sequencing used blood. The origin of the receptors is a woman in her twenties or thirties with Graves' ophthalmopathy. Donor details come from another sample of the same person, matched by shared clones.

The genes are TRBV4-3 and TRBJ2-7, with D uncertain. The V end lost 2 bases, the J end lost 3 bases, and 11 bases lay between the germline ends. Germline V gene data show CDR1 as LGHNA and CDR2 as YSLEER. CDR3 size: 14 residues. The CDR3 DNA reads TGCGCCAGCAGCCAAAACTATAATAACTACGAGCAGTACTTC. Translation gives CASSQNYNNYEQYF.

The rearrangement uses TRBV3-1 and TRBJ2-7; D is uncertain. V shed 3 bases and J shed 5 bases, with 5 bases lying between them. The CDR3 contains 11 residues. The germline CDR1 and CDR2 sequences are LGHDT and YNNKEL (reference sequence). The CDR3 sequence is CASSHRDEQYF. Here the CDR3 DNA reads TGTGCCAGCAGCCACAGAGACGAGCAGTACTTC.

This clonotype was found many times. This chain links TRBV2 with TRBJ1-2; weak D call: TRBD1 (5 bases). CDR3 length: 14 residues. Germline V gene sequence: CDR1 SNHLY, CDR2 FYNNEI. V lost 7 bases and J 4 bases, leaving 16 bases between the germline ends. The DNA for the CDR3 is TGTGCCAGCACGGGAGGGGTGTTCGTCTATGGCTACACCTTC. Residues: CASTGGVFVYGYTF.

This clonotype has a count of ten or more. The chain combines TRBV2 with TRBJ2-2; possibly TRBD1 or TRBD2 for D (5 bases each). The CDR3 runs 14 residues. Germline V gene sequence: CDR1 SNHLY, CDR2 FYNNEI. V lost 6 bases and J lost 7, with 15 bases in between. The chain's CDR3 is CASSGTPSGGELFF. CDR3 sequence (DNA): TGTGCCAGCAGCGGGACGCCCTCGGGCGGGGAGCTGTTTTTT.

As for this clonotype: A clone one base away is much larger, so this may be a read error. This chain connects TRBV20-1 to TRBJ1-1, with D tentatively TRBD1 (5 bases). Germline V gives CDR1 DFQATT, CDR2 SNEGSKA (reference sequence). The CDR3 totals 13 residues. CDR3 DNA sequence: TGCAGTGCTAGGTACGGGGCAGGTGCTGAAGCTTGCTTT. Its protein product is CSARYGAGAEACF.

This clonotype was detected ten times or more. The chain recombines TRBV4-1 with TRBJ2-7; D is tentatively TRBD1 or TRBD2 (5 bases each). V was trimmed by 1 base and J by 6 bases, leaving 13 bases between them. The CDR3 is 14 amino acids. Germline assignment: CDR1 MGHRA and CDR2 YSYEKL. CDR3 sequence: CASSQVGVEVEQYF. The CDR3 nucleotides read TGCGCCAGCAGCCAAGTGGGGGTCGAGGTCGAGCAGTACTTC.

This rearrangement joins TRBV15 to TRBJ1-2, with D possibly being TRBD1 (6 bases). The germline CDR1 and CDR2 sequences are LNHNV and YYDKDF (reference sequence). This CDR3 has 13 residues. Trimming took 8 bases from V and 4 from J, leaving 14 bases between them. The CDR3 DNA is TGTGCCACCTGGGGGGGGCGCGGCTATGGCTACACCTTC. As protein: CATWGGRGYGYTF.

This clonotype has ten or more counts. This sequence joins TRBV6-1 and TRBJ2-7; tentatively, D is TRBD1 or TRBD2 (6 bases each). CDR1 and CDR2 (germline): MNHNS, SASEGT. Between the trimmed V and J ends, which lost 5 bases and 6 bases, there was a span of 8 bases. CDR3 length: 11 amino acids. The CDR3 DNA reads TGTGCCAGCAGTCCGGGGGCCGAGCAGTACTTC. It encodes CASSPGAEQYF.

This clonotype was observed at least ten times. The genes are TRBV7-2 and TRBJ2-5, with D perhaps TRBD2 (5 bases). The CDR3 covers 15 residues. V lost 0 bases and J 2 bases, leaving 10 bases between the germline ends. The germline CDR1 and CDR2 sequences are SGHTA and FQGNSA. CDR3 sequence: CASSLAWRTQETQYF. In DNA form, the CDR3 reads TGTGCCAGCAGCTTAGCGTGGCGGACTCAAGAGACCCAGTACTTC.